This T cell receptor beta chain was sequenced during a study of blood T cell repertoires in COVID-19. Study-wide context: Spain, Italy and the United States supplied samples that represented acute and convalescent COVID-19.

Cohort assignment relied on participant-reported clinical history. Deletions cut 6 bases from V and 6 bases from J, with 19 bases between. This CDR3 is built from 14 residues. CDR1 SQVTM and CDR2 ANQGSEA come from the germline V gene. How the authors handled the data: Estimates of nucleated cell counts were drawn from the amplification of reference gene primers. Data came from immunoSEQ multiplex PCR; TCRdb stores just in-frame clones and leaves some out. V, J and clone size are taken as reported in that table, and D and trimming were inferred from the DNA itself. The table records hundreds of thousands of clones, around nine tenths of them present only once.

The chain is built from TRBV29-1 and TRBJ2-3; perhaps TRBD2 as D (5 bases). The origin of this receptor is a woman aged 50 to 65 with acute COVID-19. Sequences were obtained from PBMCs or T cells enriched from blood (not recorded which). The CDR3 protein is CSVSERMLGDTQYF. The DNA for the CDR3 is TGCAGCGTCTCTGAGCGGATGCTGGGGGATACGCAGTATTTT.